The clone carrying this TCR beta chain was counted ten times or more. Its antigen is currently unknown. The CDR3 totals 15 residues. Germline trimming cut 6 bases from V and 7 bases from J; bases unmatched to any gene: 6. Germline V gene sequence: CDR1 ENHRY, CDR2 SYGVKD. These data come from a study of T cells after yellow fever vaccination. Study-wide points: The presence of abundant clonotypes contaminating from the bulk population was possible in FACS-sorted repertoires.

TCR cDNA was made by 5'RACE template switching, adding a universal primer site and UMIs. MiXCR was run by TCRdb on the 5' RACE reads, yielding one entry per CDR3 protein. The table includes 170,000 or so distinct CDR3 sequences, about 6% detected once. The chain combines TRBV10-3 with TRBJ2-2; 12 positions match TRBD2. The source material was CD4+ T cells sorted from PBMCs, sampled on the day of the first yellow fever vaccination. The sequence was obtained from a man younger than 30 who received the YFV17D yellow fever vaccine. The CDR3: CAIRRLAGDSGELFF. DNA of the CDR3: TGTGCCATCAGGCGACTAGCGGGGGACAGCGGGGAGCTGTTTTTT.